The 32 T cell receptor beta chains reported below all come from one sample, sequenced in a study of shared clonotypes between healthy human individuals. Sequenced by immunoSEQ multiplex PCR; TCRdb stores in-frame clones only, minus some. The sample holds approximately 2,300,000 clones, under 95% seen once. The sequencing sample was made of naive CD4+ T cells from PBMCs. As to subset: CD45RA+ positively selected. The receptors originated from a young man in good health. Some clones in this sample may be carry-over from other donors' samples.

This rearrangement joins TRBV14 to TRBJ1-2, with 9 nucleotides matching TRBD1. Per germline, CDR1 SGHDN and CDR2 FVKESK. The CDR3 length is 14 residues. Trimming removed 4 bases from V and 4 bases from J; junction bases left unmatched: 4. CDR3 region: CASSRDRDPYGYTF. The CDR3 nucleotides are TGTGCCAGCAGCCGGGACAGGGATCCCTATGGCTACACCTTC.

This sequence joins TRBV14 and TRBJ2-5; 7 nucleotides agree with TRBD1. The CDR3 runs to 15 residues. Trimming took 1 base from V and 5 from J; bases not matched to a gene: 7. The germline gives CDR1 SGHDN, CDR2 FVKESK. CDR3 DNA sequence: TGTGCCAGCAGCCAAGGGACAGGACATGTGGAGACCCAGTACTTC. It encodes CASSQGTGHVETQYF.

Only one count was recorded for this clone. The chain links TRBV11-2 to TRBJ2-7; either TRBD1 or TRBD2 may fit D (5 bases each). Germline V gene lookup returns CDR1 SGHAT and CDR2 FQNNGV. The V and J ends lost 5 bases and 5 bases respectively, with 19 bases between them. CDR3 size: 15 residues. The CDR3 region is CASSPRQHGIDEQYF. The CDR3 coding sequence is TGTGCCAGCAGCCCGAGACAGCACGGGATTGACGAGCAGTACTTC.

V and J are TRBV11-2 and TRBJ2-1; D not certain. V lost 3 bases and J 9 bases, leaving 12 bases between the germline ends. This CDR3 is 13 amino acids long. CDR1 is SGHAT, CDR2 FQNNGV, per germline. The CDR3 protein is CASSFGDWGEQFF. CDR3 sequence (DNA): TGTGCCAGCAGCTTTGGCGATTGGGGTGAGCAGTTCTTC.

CDR3 in DNA: TGCGCCAGCAGCTGGGACAGAGGCTACAATGAGCAGTTCTTC. This encodes CASSWDRGYNEQFF. The chain carries TRBV5-1 and TRBJ2-1, with 7 bases that match TRBD1. The CDR3 spans 14 residues. The trim removed 3 bases at V and 3 bases at J, leaving 3 bases unmatched. Germline V gives CDR1 SGHRS, CDR2 YFSETQ.

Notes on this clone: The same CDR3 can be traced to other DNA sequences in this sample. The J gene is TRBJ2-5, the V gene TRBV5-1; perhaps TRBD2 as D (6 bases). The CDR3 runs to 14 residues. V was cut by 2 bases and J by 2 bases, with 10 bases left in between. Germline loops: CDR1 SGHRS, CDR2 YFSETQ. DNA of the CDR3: TGCGCCAGCAGCTTCGGAGGGCAGCAAGAGACCCAGTACTTC. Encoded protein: CASSFGGQQETQYF.

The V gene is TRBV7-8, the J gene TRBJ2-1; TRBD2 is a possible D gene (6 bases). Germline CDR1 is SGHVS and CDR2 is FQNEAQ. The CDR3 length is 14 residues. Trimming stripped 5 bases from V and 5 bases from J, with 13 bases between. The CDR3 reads CASSRRAVDNEQFF. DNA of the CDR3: TGTGCCAGCAGCCGGAGGGCCGTCGACAATGAGCAGTTCTTC.

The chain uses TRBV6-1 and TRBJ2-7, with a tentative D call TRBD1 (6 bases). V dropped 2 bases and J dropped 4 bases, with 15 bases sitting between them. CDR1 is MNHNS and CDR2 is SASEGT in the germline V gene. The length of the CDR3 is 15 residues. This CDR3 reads CASSETADSKYEQYF. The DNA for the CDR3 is TGTGCCAGCAGTGAAACGGCGGACAGCAAATACGAGCAGTACTTC.

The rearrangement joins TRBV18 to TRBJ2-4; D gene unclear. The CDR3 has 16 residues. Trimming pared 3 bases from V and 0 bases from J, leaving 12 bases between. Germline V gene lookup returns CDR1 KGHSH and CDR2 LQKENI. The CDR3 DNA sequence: TGTGCCAGCTCACCCGTTTCCACACTAGCCAAAAACATTCAGTACTTC. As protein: CASSPVSTLAKNIQYF.

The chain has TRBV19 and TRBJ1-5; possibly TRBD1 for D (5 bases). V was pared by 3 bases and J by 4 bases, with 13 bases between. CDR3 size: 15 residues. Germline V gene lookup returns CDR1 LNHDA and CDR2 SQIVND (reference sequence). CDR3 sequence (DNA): TGTGCCAGTAGTATGCCGGGACCGCGAAATCAGCCCCAGCATTTT. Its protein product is CASSMPGPRNQPQHF.

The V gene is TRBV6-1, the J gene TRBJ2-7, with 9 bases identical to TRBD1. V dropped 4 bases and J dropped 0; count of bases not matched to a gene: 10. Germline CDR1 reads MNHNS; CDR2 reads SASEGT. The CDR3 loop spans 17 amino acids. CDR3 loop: CASSAPRDRGSSYEQYF. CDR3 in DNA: TGTGCCAGCAGTGCCCCACGAGACAGGGGGTCCTCCTACGAGCAGTACTTC.

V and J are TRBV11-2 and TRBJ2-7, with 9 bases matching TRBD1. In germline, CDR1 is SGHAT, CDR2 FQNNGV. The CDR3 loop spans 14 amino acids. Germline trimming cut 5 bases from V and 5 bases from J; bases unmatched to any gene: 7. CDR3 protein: CASSPGQGYDEQYF. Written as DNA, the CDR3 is TGTGCCAGCAGCCCGGGACAGGGTTATGACGAGCAGTACTTC.

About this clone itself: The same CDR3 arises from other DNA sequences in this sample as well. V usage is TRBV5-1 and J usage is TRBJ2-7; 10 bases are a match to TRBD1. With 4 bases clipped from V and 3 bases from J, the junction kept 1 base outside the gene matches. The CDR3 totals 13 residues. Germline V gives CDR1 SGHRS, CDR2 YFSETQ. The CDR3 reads CASSRDRGYEQYF. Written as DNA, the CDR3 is TGCGCCAGCAGCCGGGACAGGGGCTACGAGCAGTACTTC.

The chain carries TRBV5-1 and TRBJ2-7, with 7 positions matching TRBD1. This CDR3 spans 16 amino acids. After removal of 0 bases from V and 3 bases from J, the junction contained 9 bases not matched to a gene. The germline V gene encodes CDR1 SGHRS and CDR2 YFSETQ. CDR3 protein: CASSLGDNRGGYEQYF. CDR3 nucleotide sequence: TGCGCCAGCAGCTTGGGGGACAACAGGGGCGGCTACGAGCAGTACTTC.

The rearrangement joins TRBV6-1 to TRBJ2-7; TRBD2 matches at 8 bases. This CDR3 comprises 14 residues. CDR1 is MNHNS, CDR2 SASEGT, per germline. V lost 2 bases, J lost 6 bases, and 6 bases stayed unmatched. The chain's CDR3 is CASSELAGKSEQYF. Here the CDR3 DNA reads TGTGCCAGCAGTGAATTAGCGGGAAAAAGCGAGCAGTACTTC.

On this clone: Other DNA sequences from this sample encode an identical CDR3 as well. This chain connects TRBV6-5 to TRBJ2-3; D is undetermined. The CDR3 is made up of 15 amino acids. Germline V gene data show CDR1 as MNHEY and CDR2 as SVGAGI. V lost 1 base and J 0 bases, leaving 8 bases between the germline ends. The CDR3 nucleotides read TGTGCCAGCAGTTACTTCTCAGGTAGCACAGATACGCAGTATTTT. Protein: CASSYFSGSTDTQYF.

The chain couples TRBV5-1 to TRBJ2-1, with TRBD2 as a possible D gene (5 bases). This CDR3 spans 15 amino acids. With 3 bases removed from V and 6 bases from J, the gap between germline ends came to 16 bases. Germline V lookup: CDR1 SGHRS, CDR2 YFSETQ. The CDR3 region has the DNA TGCGCCAGCAGCTCCTTCTCCGTCGGGGTCAATGAGCAGTTCTTC. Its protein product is CASSSFSVGVNEQFF.

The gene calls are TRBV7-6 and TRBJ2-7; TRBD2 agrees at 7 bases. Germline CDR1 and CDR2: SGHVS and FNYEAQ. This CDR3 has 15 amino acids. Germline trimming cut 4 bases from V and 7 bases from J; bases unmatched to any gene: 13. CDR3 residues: CASSSPWGRAPEQYF. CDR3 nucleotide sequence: TGTGCCAGCAGCTCGCCATGGGGGAGGGCCCCTGAGCAGTACTTC.

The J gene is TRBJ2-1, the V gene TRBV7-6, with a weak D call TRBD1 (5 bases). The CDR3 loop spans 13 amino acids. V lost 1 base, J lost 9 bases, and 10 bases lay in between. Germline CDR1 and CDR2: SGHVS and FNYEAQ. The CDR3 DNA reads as TGTGCCAGCAGCTTAGGGGGCGACGGTGAGCAGTTCTTC. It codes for CASSLGGDGEQFF.

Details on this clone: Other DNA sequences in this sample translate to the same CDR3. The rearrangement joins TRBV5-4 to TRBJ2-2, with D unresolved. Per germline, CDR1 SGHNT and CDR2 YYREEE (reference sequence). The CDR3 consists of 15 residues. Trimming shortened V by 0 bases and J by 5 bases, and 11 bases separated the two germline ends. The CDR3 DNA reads TGTGCCAGCAGCTTGGGCGCGTGGCCTACCGGGGAGCTGTTTTTT. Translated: CASSLGAWPTGELFF. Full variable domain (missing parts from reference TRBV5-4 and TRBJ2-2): ETGVTQSPTHLIKTRGQQVTLRCSSQSGHNTVSWYQQALGQGPQFIFQYYREEENGRGNFPPRFSGLQFPNYSSELNVNALELDDSALYLCASSLGAWPTGELFFGEGSRLTVL.

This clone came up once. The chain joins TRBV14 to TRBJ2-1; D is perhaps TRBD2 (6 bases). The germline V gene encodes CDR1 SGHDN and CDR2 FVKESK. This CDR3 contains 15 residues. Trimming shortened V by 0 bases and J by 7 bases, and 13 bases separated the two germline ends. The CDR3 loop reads CASSQEKGLANEQFF. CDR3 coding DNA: TGTGCCAGCAGCCAAGAGAAGGGACTGGCAAATGAGCAGTTCTTC. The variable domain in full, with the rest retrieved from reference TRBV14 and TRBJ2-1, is EAGVTQFPSHSVIEKGQTVTLRCDPISGHDNLYWYRRVMGKEIKFLLHFVKESKQDESGMPNNRFLAERTGGTYSTLKVQPAELEDSGVYFCASSQEKGLANEQFFGPGTRLTVL.

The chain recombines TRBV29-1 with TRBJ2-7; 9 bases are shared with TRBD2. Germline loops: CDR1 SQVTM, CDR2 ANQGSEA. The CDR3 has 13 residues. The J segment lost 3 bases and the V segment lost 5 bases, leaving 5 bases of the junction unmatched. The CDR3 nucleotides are TGCAGCGTTCTTGGTAGCGGGAGCTACGAGCAGTACTTC. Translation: CSVLGSGSYEQYF.

The CDR3 spells CASSLLNSGNTIYF. The CDR3 nucleotides are TGTGCCAGCAGCTTATTGAACTCTGGAAACACCATATATTTT. The chain has TRBV7-9 and TRBJ1-3; D remains ambiguous. This CDR3 is built from 14 residues. Germline CDR1 SEHNR, CDR2 FQNEAQ (reference sequence). Trimming removed 2 bases at V and 0 bases at J, with 5 bases between. Full variable domain (missing parts from reference TRBV7-9 and TRBJ1-3): DTGVSQNPRHKITKRGQNVTFRCDPISEHNRLYWYRQTLGQGPEFLTYFQNEAQLEKSRLLSDRFSAERPKGSFSTLEIQRTEQGDSAMYLCASSLLNSGNTIYFGEGSWLTVV.

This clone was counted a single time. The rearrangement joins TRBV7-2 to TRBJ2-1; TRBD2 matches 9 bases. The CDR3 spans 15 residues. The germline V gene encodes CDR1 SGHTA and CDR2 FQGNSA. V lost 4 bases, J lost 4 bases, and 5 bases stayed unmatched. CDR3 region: CASSSLAGLYNEQFF. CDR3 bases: TGTGCCAGCAGCTCGCTAGCGGGGCTTTACAATGAGCAGTTCTTC.

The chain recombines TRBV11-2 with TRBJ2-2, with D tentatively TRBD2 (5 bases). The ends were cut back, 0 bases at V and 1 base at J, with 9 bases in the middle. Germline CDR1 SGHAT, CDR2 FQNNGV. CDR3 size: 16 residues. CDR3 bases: TGTGCCAGCAGCTTAGATCAACTAGAGAACACCGGGGAGCTGTTTTTT. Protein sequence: CASSLDQLENTGELFF.

This CDR3 is CASSLLSENIQYF. CDR3 nucleotide sequence: TGTGCCAGCAGTTTATTATCAGAAAACATTCAGTACTTC. The genes are TRBV27 and TRBJ2-4; D unclear. Germline V gene data show CDR1 as MNHEY and CDR2 as SMNVEV (reference sequence). Trimming left V 1 base short and J 5 bases short, with 6 bases between. There are 13 residues in the CDR3.

The CDR3 DNA reads TGCGCCAGCAGGGGGCGGGAGCTTAGTGAGCAGTTCTTC. Its protein is CASRGRELSEQFF. J is TRBJ2-1 and V is TRBV5-1; TRBD2 agrees at 7 bases. CDR3 size: 13 residues. The J segment lost 9 bases and the V segment lost 5 bases, leaving 8 bases of the junction unmatched. Germline assignment: CDR1 SGHRS and CDR2 YFSETQ.

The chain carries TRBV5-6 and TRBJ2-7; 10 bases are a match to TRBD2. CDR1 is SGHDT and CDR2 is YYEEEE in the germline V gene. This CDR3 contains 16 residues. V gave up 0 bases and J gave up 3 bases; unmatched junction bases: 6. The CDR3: CASSLGGLAPYYEQYF. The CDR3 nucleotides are TGTGCCAGCAGCTTGGGGGGACTAGCGCCATACTACGAGCAGTACTTC.

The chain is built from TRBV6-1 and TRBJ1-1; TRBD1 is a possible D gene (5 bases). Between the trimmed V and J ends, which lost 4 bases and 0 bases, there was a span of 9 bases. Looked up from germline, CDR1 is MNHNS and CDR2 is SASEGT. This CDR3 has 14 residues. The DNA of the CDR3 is TGTGCCAGCAGTGTCCGGGGCCTGAACACTGAAGCTTTCTTT. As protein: CASSVRGLNTEAFF.

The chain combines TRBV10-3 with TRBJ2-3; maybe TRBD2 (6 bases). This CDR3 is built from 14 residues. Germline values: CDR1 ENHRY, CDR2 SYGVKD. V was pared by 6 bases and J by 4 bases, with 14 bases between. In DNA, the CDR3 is TGTGCCATCAGGCGGGGACTTAGTGCAGATACGCAGTATTTT. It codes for CAIRRGLSADTQYF.

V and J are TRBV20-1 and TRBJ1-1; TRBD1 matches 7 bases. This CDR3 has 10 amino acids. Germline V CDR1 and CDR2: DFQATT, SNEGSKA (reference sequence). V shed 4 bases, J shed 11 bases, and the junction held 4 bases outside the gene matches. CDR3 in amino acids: CSAIDRAAFF. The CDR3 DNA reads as TGCAGTGCTATCGACAGGGCCGCTTTCTTT.

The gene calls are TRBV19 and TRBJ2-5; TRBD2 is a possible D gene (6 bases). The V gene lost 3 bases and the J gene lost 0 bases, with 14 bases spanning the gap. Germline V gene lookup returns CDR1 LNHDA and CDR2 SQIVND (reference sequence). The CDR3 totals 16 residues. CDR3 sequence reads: CASSMATGRYQETQYF. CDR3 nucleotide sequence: TGTGCCAGTAGTATGGCCACGGGGAGGTACCAAGAGACCCAGTACTTC.